Presented here are 2 T cell receptor beta chains from one specimen sequenced in a study of T cells in Graves' hyperthyroidism and ophthalmopathy. Amplified TCR beta CDR3 regions came from RNA transcripts. Carried out on the TCR CDR3, a first-round RT-PCR used the HTBI primer set. One entry per CDR3 protein, called by TCRdb with MiXCR from the multiplex PCR reads. Among hundreds of thousands of distinct CDR3 sequences listed, roughly 14% were seen once. The sequenced material came from blood. The receptors shown here come from a woman aged 50 to 60 with Graves' ophthalmopathy.

Ten or more counts support this clonotype. This sequence joins TRBV28 and TRBJ2-7; D is perhaps TRBD1 (6 bases). The CDR3 sequence is 15 residues long. V gave up 6 bases and J gave up 3 bases, with 18 bases separating them. CDR1 is MDHEN, CDR2 SYDVKM, per germline. The CDR3 sequence: CASSPRQVGLYEQYF. The DNA of the CDR3 is TGTGCCAGCAGCCCTCGACAGGTTGGTCTCTACGAGCAGTACTTC.

The genes are TRBV5-6 and TRBJ2-1; 16 bases map to TRBD2. CDR3 length: 19 residues. The V and J ends lost 4 bases and 1 base, in that order; junction bases with no gene match: 8. Germline-derived CDR1 and CDR2 are SGHDT and YYEEEE. DNA for the CDR3: TGTGCCAGCAGCAGACAGGGACTAGCGGGAGGGTTTTCCTACAATGAGCAGTTCTTC. Amino acids: CASSRQGLAGGFSYNEQFF.